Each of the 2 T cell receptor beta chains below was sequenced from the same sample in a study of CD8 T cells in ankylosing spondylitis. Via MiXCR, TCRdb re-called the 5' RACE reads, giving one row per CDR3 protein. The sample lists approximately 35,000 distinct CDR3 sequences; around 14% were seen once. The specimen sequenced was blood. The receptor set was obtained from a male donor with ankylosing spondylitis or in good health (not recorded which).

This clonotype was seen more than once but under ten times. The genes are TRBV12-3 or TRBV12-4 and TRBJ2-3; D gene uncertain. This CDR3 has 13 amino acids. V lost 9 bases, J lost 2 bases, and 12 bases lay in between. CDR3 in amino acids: CASRGPFTDTQYF. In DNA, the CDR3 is TGTGCCAGTCGTGGTCCCTTCACAGATACGCAGTATTTT.

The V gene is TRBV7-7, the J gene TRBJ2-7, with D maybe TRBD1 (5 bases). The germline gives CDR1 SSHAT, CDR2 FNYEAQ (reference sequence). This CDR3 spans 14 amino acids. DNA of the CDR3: TGTGCTAGCAGCTCGGCCAGGGTGTCCTACGAGCAGTACGTC. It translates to CASSSARVSYEQYV.